This TCR beta chain is from a study of beta chain features in type 1 diabetes. Study-level findings and limits: Sequencing used cDNA, and cells with high TCR expression could therefore be over-represented.

J lost 7 bases, V lost 0 bases, and 4 bases had no gene match. This CDR3 region has 15 residues. The germline CDR1 and CDR2 sequences are SGHTA and FQGNSA. Expressed TCRB transcripts got sequenced, as all isolated RNA was reverse transcribed. Profiling relied on immunoSEQ multiplex PCR, and the TCRdb table lists in-frame clones only, not all of them. The sample lists tens of thousands of clones, about a third occurring once. Details on this clone: Its specificity is not known.

Sorted populations all had greater than 95% purity. This chain connects TRBV7-2 to TRBJ2-7; 12 bases fit TRBD1. The sample was stem cell memory CD4+ T cells from blood. The source of this sequence is a woman aged 18-35 years in good health. CDR3 bases: TGTGCCAGCAGCTTAGCGGGACAGGGGGCGAGGGAGCAGTACTTC. Protein sequence: CASSLAGQGAREQYF.